The rows below give T cell receptor beta chains drawn from one sample of a study of T cell responses to AZD1222 COVID-19 vaccine. Profiled with immunoSEQ multiplex PCR; TCRdb holds only in-frame clones, not every one. Counted here are about 130,000 clones, roughly 90% occurring once; the ten biggest clones make up approximately 1.5%. The sample here was peripheral blood, taken on day 0 of AZD1222 vaccination. Receptor source: an adult in good health. Each CDR3 is given with its conserved first and last residue. D genes are given only for firm matches.

D	V	J	CDR3	DNA
-	TRBV27	TRBJ2-3	CASSLAPTDTQYF	TGTGCCAGCAGTTTAGCGCCCACAGATACGCAGTATTTT
-	TRBV28	TRBJ1-5	CASSLMGGNQPQHF	TGTGCCAGCAGTTTGATGGGGGGCAATCAGCCCCAGCATTTT
-	TRBV3-1/TRBV3-2	TRBJ1-1	CASRAGGTEAFF	TGTGCCTCGCGGGCGGGTGGAACTGAAGCTTTCTTT
TRBD1	TRBV14	TRBJ2-7	CASSQDGWTGKSYEQYF	TGTGCCAGCAGCCAAGATGGATGGACAGGGAAGTCCTACGAGCAGTACTTC
-	TRBV6-5	TRBJ2-2	CASSYFRNTGELFF	TGTGCCAGCAGTTACTTCAGGAACACCGGGGAGCTGTTTTTT
-	TRBV27	TRBJ2-5	CASSLFPRRAQYF	TGTGCCAGCAGTTTATTCCCCCGCCGCGCCCAGTACTTC
-	TRBV9	TRBJ1-1	CASSVGDTPPMNTEAFF	TGTGCCAGCAGCGTAGGGGACACCCCACCCATGAACACTGAAGCTTTCTTT
TRBD2	TRBV4-2	TRBJ2-1	CASSPPERDGGNEQFF	TGTGCCAGCAGCCCCCCCGAGCGGGACGGGGGGAATGAGCAGTTCTTC
-	TRBV7-2	TRBJ1-1	CASSLSRVQLNTEAFF	TGTGCCAGCAGCTTATCGCGCGTCCAATTGAACACTGAAGCTTTCTTT
-	TRBV11-2	TRBJ1-1	CASSLSVFLLNTEAFF	TGTGCCAGCAGCTTAAGTGTGTTCCTTTTGAACACTGAAGCTTTCTTT